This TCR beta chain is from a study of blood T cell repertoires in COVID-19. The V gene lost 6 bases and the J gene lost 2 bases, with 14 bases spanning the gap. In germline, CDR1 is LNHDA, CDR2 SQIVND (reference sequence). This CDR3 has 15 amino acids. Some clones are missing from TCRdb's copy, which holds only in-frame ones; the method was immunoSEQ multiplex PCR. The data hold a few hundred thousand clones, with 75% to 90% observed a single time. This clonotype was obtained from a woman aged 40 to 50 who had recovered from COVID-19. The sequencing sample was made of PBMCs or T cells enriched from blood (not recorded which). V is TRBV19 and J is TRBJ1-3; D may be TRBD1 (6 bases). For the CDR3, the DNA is TGTGCCAGTAGCGAAACAGGGTCCCCTGGAAACACCATATATTTT. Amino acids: CASSETGSPGNTIYF.